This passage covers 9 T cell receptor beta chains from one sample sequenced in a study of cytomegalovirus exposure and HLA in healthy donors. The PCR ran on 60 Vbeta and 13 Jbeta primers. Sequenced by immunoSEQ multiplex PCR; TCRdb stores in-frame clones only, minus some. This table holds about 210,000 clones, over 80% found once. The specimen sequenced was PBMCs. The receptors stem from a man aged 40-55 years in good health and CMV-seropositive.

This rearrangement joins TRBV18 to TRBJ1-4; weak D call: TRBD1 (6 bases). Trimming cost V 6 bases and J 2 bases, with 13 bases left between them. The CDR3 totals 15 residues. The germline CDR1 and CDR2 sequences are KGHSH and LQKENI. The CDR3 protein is CASSPRGSTNEKLFF. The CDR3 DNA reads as TGTGCCAGCTCCCCCAGGGGAAGCACTAATGAAAAACTGTTTTTT.

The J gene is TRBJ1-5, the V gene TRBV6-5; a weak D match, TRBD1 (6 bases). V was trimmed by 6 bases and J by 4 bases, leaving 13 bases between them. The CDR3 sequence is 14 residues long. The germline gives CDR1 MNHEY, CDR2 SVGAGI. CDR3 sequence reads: CASRAGTTNQPQHF. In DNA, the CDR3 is TGTGCCAGCAGGGCCGGGACAACAAATCAGCCCCAGCATTTT.

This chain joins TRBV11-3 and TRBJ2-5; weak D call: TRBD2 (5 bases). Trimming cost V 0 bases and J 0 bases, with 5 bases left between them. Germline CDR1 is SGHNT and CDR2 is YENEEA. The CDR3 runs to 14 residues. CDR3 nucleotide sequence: TGTGCCAGCAGCTTAGAGCGGGACCAAGAGACCCAGTACTTC. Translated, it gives CASSLERDQETQYF.

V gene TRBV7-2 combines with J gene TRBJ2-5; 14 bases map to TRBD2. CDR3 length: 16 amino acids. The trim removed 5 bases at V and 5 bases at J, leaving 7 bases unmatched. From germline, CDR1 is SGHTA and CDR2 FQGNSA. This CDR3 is CASSTGTSGSGETQYF. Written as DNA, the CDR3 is TGTGCCAGCAGCACGGGGACTAGCGGGAGTGGGGAGACCCAGTACTTC.

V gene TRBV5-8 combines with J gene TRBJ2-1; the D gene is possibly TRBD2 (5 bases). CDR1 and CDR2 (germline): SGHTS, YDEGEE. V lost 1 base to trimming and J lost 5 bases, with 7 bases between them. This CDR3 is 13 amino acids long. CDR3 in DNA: TGTGCCAGCAGCTTGAGCGGAGACAATGAGCAGTTCTTC. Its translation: CASSLSGDNEQFF. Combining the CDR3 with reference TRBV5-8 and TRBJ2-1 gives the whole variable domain EAGVTQSPTHLIKTRGQQATLRCSPISGHTSVYWYQQALGLGLQFLLWYDEGEERNRGNFPPRFSGRQFPNYSSELNVNALELEDSALYLCASSLSGDNEQFFGPGTRLTVL.

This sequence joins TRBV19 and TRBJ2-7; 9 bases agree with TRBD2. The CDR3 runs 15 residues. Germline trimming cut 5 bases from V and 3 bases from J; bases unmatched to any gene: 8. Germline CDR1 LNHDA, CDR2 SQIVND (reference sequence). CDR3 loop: CASSPRLAEYYEQYF. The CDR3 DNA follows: TGTGCCAGTAGTCCCCGACTAGCGGAGTACTACGAGCAGTACTTC.

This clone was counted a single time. In DNA, the CDR3 is TGTGCTAGTGGCCGGGACTGGGGAAGTAGCACAGATACGCAGTATTTT. Its translation: CASGRDWGSSTDTQYF. The chain combines TRBV12-5 with TRBJ2-3; D perhaps matches TRBD2 (6 bases). The CDR3 is made up of 16 amino acids. The V end was cut by 6 bases, the J end by 0 bases, with 16 bases between. Germline V gene data show CDR1 as LGHNT and CDR2 as FRNRAP.

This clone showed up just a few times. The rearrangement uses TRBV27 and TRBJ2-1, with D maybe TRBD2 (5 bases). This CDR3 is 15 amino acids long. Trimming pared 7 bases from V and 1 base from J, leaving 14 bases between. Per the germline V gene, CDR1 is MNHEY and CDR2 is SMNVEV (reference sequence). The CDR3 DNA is TGTGCCAGCACCAAGGGAGTTAGTTCCTACAATGAGCAGTTCTTC. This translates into CASTKGVSSYNEQFF.

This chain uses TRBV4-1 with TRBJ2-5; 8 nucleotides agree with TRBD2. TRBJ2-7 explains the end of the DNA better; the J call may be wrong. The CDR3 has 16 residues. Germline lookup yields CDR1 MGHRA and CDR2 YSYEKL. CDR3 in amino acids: CASSQGFGTRDYEQYF. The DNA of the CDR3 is TGCGCCAGCAGCCAAGGTTTTGGGACTAGAGACTACGAGCAGTACTTC.